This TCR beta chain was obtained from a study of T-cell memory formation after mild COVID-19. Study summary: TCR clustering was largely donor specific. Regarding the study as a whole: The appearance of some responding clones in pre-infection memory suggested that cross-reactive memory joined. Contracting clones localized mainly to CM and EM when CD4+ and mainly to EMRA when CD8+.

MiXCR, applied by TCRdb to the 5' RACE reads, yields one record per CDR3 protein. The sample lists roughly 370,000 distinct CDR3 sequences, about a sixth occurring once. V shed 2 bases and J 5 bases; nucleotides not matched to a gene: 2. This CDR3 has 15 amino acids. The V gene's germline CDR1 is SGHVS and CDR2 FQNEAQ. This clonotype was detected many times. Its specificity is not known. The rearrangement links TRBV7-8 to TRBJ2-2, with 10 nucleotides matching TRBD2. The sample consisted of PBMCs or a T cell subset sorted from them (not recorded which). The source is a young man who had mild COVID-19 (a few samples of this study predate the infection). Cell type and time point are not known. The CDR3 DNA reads TGTGCCAGCAGCTTACCTAGCGGGGGTACCGGGGAGCTGTTTTTT. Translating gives CASSLPSGGTGELFF. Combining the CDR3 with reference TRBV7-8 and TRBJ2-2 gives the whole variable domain GAGVSQSPRYKVAKRGQDVALRCDPISGHVSLFWYQQALGQGPEFLTYFQNEAQLDKSGLPSDRFFAERPEGSVSTLKIQRTQQEDSAVYLCASSLPSGGTGELFFGEGSRLTVL.